Shown below are 31 T cell receptor beta chains from a single sample sequenced in a study of blood T cell repertoires in COVID-19. This table comes from immunoSEQ multiplex PCR, and its TCRdb copy is limited to in-frame clones, with some not included. The sample contains 220,000 or so clones, approximately 78% of which appear only once. What was sequenced was peripheral blood. These receptors were collected from a woman aged 80 or older with COVID-19, enrolled during active disease.

Only one count was recorded for this clone. The chain uses TRBV7-9 and TRBJ2-3; 10 bases match TRBD2. This CDR3 spans 15 amino acids. Trimming took 4 bases from V and 0 from J; bases not matched to a gene: 1. The germline CDR1 and CDR2 sequences are SEHNR and FQNEAQ (reference sequence). The CDR3 is CASSSSGGSTDTQYF. The CDR3 DNA sequence: TGTGCCAGCAGCTCTAGCGGGGGAAGCACAGATACGCAGTATTTT.

The J gene is TRBJ2-7, the V gene TRBV5-1, with 10 nucleotides matching TRBD1. This CDR3 has 18 amino acids. Trimming at V came to 3 bases and at J to 2 bases, leaving 14 bases not matched to a gene. CDR1 is SGHRS and CDR2 is YFSETQ in the germline V gene. This CDR3 reads CASSSRSRQGAPTYEQYF. Here the CDR3 DNA reads TGCGCCAGCAGCTCGCGATCGCGACAGGGGGCCCCCACCTACGAGCAGTACTTC.

The CDR3 coding sequence is TGTGCCAGTAGTATCCAGCCCTTCGGGACAGGGGGCGCGAACTATGGCTACACCTTC. Translating it yields CASSIQPFGTGGANYGYTF. The chain recombines TRBV19 with TRBJ1-2; 12 nucleotides line up with TRBD1. This CDR3 spans 19 amino acids. J was trimmed by 2 bases and V by 3 bases; bases with no gene match: 13. Germline loops: CDR1 LNHDA, CDR2 SQIVND (reference sequence).

This clone was seen ten or more times. The chain uses TRBV5-1 and TRBJ2-3; 7 bases line up with TRBD2. The junction had 5 bases not matched to a gene; V was cut back by 5 bases and J by 2 bases. Germline V CDR1 and CDR2: SGHRS, YFSETQ. The CDR3 spans 14 residues. The CDR3 reads CASSHGTITDTQYF. The CDR3 region has the DNA TGCGCCAGCAGTCACGGGACTATCACAGATACGCAGTATTTT. The whole variable domain, filled in from reference TRBV5-1 and TRBJ2-3, reads KAGVTQTPRYLIKTRGQQVTLSCSPISGHRSVSWYQQTPGQGLQFLFEYFSETQRNKGNFPGRFSGRQFSNSRSEMNVSTLELGDSALYLCASSHGTITDTQYFGPGTRLTVL.

V gene TRBV5-1 combines with J gene TRBJ1-3; D call uncertain. V was pared by 3 bases and J by 5 bases, with 18 bases between. The CDR3 loop spans 16 amino acids. CDR1 and CDR2 (germline): SGHRS, YFSETQ. The CDR3 spells CASSWNLRGGRNTIYF. In DNA, the CDR3 is TGCGCCAGCAGCTGGAACCTCAGAGGAGGGAGAAACACCATATATTTT.

The J gene is TRBJ1-4, the V gene TRBV5-4, with D possibly matching TRBD1 (5 bases). The CDR3 has 15 amino acids. CDR1 SGHNT and CDR2 YYREEE come from the germline V gene (reference sequence). V lost 0 bases, J lost 4 bases, and 10 bases lay in between. CDR3 sequence (DNA): TGTGCCAGCAGCTTGGGGGGGAGGAATAATGAAAAACTGTTTTTT. Translating it yields CASSLGGRNNEKLFF.

The rearrangement uses TRBV30 and TRBJ2-6, with D maybe TRBD2 (5 bases). CDR3 size: 16 residues. Between the trimmed V and J ends, which lost 2 bases and 0 bases, there was a span of 11 bases. Germline CDR1 is GTSNPN and CDR2 is SVGIG (reference sequence). The CDR3 coding sequence is TGTGCCTGGAGTAAAGGGAGAGACTCTGGGGCCAACGTCCTGACTTTC. It translates to CAWSKGRDSGANVLTF.

The chain links TRBV6-5 to TRBJ2-7; possible D gene TRBD2, 6 bases. Germline CDR1 and CDR2: MNHEY and SVGAGI. The CDR3 covers 14 residues. Trimming cost V 0 bases and J 4 bases, with 10 bases left between them. The chain's CDR3 is CASSYSFAGYEQYF. The CDR3 DNA sequence: TGTGCCAGCAGTTACTCGTTTGCGGGGTACGAGCAGTACTTC.

The chain has TRBV27 and TRBJ1-2; maybe TRBD1 (5 bases). Germline CDR1 reads MNHEY; CDR2 reads SMNVEV (reference sequence). V dropped 6 bases and J dropped 8 bases, with 13 bases sitting between them. The CDR3 totals 12 residues. CDR3 sequence reads: CASSPSGLGYTF. The CDR3 DNA sequence: TGTGCCAGCAGCCCCTCAGGGTTGGGCTACACCTTC.

This clone has just one count. The chain is built from TRBV3-1 (or the pseudogene TRBV3-2) and TRBJ2-4; possible D gene TRBD2, 6 bases. This CDR3 has 14 amino acids. Per the germline V gene, CDR1 is LGHDT and CDR2 is YNNKEL (reference sequence). Trimming removed 0 bases from V and 9 bases from J, with 12 bases in between. The CDR3 spells CASSQEGRRVIQYF. CDR3 nucleotide sequence: TGTGCCAGCAGCCAAGAGGGCAGGAGGGTCATTCAGTACTTC.

The CDR3 DNA follows: TGTGCCACCGAGACGTTCAGGGGACCGGCCGGGGAGCTGTTTTTT. It specifies CATETFRGPAGELFF. The chain carries TRBV19 and TRBJ2-2; the D gene is possibly TRBD1 (6 bases). Germline CDR1 LNHDA, CDR2 SQIVND (reference sequence). The V end was cut by 10 bases, the J end by 6 bases, with 21 bases between. This CDR3 has 15 amino acids.

The CDR3 nucleotides are TGTGCCAGCTCACCACTCCCAGATTTTAACTATGGCTACACCTTC. Amino acids: CASSPLPDFNYGYTF. The chain joins TRBV18 to TRBJ1-2; D gene uncertain. V lost 1 base and J lost 1, with 10 bases in between. CDR3 length: 15 residues. Germline assignment: CDR1 KGHSH and CDR2 LQKENI.

The gene calls are TRBV6-5 and TRBJ1-2, with D unclear. V was pared by 0 bases and J by 8 bases, with 16 bases between. The CDR3 contains 15 residues. Looked up from germline, CDR1 is MNHEY and CDR2 is SVGAGI. In DNA form, the CDR3 reads TGTGCCAGCAGTTACTCGTTGCAGCGGGGAGGGGGCTACACCTTC. Encoded protein: CASSYSLQRGGGYTF.

The CDR3 DNA reads TGCGCCAGCAGCTTGGAAGGGGGCTATGGCTACACCTTC. It translates to CASSLEGGYGYTF. The V and J genes are TRBV5-1 and TRBJ1-2; a weak D match, TRBD1 (6 bases). Trimming shortened V by 0 bases and J by 4 bases, and 7 bases separated the two germline ends. The CDR3 sequence is 13 residues long. In germline, CDR1 is SGHRS, CDR2 YFSETQ.

The V and J genes are TRBV30 and TRBJ1-6, with a tentative D call TRBD1 (5 bases). This CDR3 region has 15 residues. With 3 bases removed from V and 2 bases from J, the gap between germline ends came to 11 bases. Germline V gene data show CDR1 as GTSNPN and CDR2 as SVGIG (reference sequence). The CDR3 reads CAWSIGVTYNSPLHF. The CDR3 coding sequence is TGTGCCTGGAGCATAGGGGTGACCTATAATTCACCCCTCCACTTT.

The chain has TRBV11-2 and TRBJ1-4; D is ambiguous. CDR3 length: 13 amino acids. Deletions cut 0 bases from V and 11 bases from J, with 10 bases between. The germline V gene has CDR1 SGHAT and CDR2 FQNNGV. The CDR3 DNA is TGTGCCAGCAGCTTAGATAATCGGGGTAAACTGTTTTTT. Translating gives CASSLDNRGKLFF.

The genes are TRBV3-1 (or the pseudogene TRBV3-2) and TRBJ2-1; 7 bases match TRBD2. This CDR3 region has 16 residues. The germline V gene has CDR1 LGHDT and CDR2 YNNKEL (reference sequence). The V segment lost 10 bases and the J segment 0 bases; nucleotides outside the gene matches: 12. CDR3 in amino acids: CATGKTSRSSYNEQFF. The CDR3 nucleotides read TGTGCCACGGGCAAGACTAGCCGAAGCTCCTACAATGAGCAGTTCTTC.

The CDR3 DNA is TGCAGTGCTAGAAACCCCGGGGGCTACACCTTC. This gives the protein CSARNPGGYTF. The chain combines TRBV20-1 with TRBJ1-2; D is undetermined. This CDR3 has 11 residues. V was cut by 2 bases and J by 8 bases, with 9 bases left in between. The V gene's germline CDR1 is DFQATT and CDR2 SNEGSKA (reference sequence).

In this sample, this clone turned up once. The chain has TRBV19 and TRBJ2-2; D is ambiguous. V was cut by 3 bases and J by 5 bases, with 4 bases left in between. Germline CDR1 reads LNHDA; CDR2 reads SQIVND (reference sequence). This CDR3 has 12 residues. The CDR3 reads CASSIRTGELFF. DNA of the CDR3: TGTGCCAGTAGTATTCGGACCGGGGAGCTGTTTTTT.

The V gene is TRBV11-3, the J gene TRBJ2-1; 14 nucleotides match TRBD2. Germline V lookup: CDR1 SGHNT, CDR2 YENEEA. The J segment lost 4 bases and the V segment lost 4 bases, leaving 6 bases of the junction unmatched. CDR3 size: 17 residues. CDR3 sequence: CASSSQGTSGGYNEQFF. CDR3 bases: TGTGCCAGCAGCTCCCAAGGGACTAGCGGGGGATACAATGAGCAGTTCTTC.

The chain carries TRBV6-6 and TRBJ2-1; TRBD2 might be the D (5 bases). The CDR3 sequence is 15 residues long. V shed 3 bases and J shed 0 bases, with 9 bases lying between them. The germline CDR1 and CDR2 sequences are MNHNY and SVGAGI (reference sequence). The CDR3 DNA follows: TGTGCCAGCAGTTATGCTACTAGCTCCTACAATGAGCAGTTCTTC. It encodes CASSYATSSYNEQFF.

The gene calls are TRBV7-9 and TRBJ1-2; no clear D gene. V was cut by 0 bases and J by 8 bases, with 10 bases left in between. The CDR3 runs to 13 residues. Germline V gene sequence: CDR1 SEHNR, CDR2 FQNEAQ (reference sequence). The CDR3 sequence is CASSLARDSGYTF. The CDR3 region has the DNA TGTGCCAGCAGCTTAGCGCGGGATTCCGGCTACACCTTC.

The chain combines TRBV10-3 with TRBJ2-1, with D perhaps TRBD1 (5 bases). Trimming removed 3 bases from V and 6 bases from J, with 9 bases in between. Germline V lookup: CDR1 ENHRY, CDR2 SYGVKD. The CDR3 totals 13 residues. For the CDR3, the DNA is TGTGCCATCAGTGACTACGACAGCAATGAGCAGTTCTTC. It yields the protein CAISDYDSNEQFF.

This rearrangement joins TRBV7-2 to TRBJ2-1; TRBD2 matches 12 bases. Trimming cost V 4 bases and J 10 bases; bases outside gene matches: 11. The V gene's germline CDR1 is SGHTA and CDR2 FQGNSA. The CDR3 is 16 residues long. The CDR3 here is CASSSQLAGGLGEQFF. In DNA, the CDR3 is TGTGCCAGCAGCTCGCAGCTAGCGGGGGGGCTCGGAGAGCAGTTCTTC.

Worth noting for this clone: Other DNA sequences in this specimen translate into the identical CDR3. The CDR3 spells CASSLSGYGYTF. CDR3 coding DNA: TGTGCCAGCAGTTTATCAGGGTATGGCTACACCTTC. V usage is TRBV28 and J usage is TRBJ1-2; D is possibly TRBD1 (5 bases). V was trimmed by 1 base and J by 5 bases, leaving 5 bases between them. This CDR3 is built from 12 residues. From germline, CDR1 is MDHEN and CDR2 SYDVKM.

This clone has more than one count but fewer than ten. The chain joins TRBV27 to TRBJ2-2; 12 bases match TRBD2. The CDR3 spans 17 residues. Germline assignment: CDR1 MNHEY and CDR2 SMNVEV (reference sequence). V lost 8 bases to trimming and J lost 6 bases; unmatched junction nucleotides: 13. As DNA, the CDR3 is TGTGCCAGCGGAGACCTTCTAGCGGGGGGGCGTGCCGGGGAGCTGTTTTTT. Its protein is CASGDLLAGGRAGELFF.

The V gene is TRBV14, the J gene TRBJ1-2; 7 bases map to TRBD1. V lost 3 bases to trimming and J lost 4 bases; unmatched junction nucleotides: 2. CDR1 is SGHDN and CDR2 is FVKESK in the germline V gene. The CDR3 is 13 residues long. CDR3 residues: CASSQGQSYGYTF. The CDR3 coding sequence is TGTGCCAGCAGCCAGGGACAGTCCTATGGCTACACCTTC.

This clone was found once. The chain uses TRBV28 and TRBJ2-7; 13 bases align to TRBD2. This CDR3 region has 14 residues. Trimming removed 6 bases from V and 4 bases from J; junction bases left unmatched: 3. The germline CDR1 and CDR2 sequences are MDHEN and SYDVKM. The CDR3 here is CASRLAGGPYEQYF. The DNA of the CDR3 is TGTGCCAGCAGACTAGCGGGAGGGCCGTACGAGCAGTACTTC.

This chain links TRBV18 with TRBJ1-1, with D tentatively TRBD1 (5 bases). The CDR3 runs 15 residues. Germline CDR1 and CDR2: KGHSH and LQKENI. V was cut by 6 bases and J by 3 bases, with 17 bases left in between. The CDR3 coding sequence is TGTGCCAGCTCCACCAGACTCCCGGGGGACACTGAAGCTTTCTTT. Residues: CASSTRLPGDTEAFF. Complete variable domain (other parts from reference TRBV18 and TRBJ1-1): NAGVMQNPRHLVRRRGQEARLRCSPMKGHSHVYWYRQLPEEGLKFMVYLQKENIIDESGMPKERFSAEFPKEGPSILRIQQVVRGDSAAYFCASSTRLPGDTEAFFGQGTRLTVV.

This chain connects TRBV7-2 to TRBJ2-1; possible D gene TRBD2, 5 bases. CDR3 length: 14 residues. The germline V gene has CDR1 SGHTA and CDR2 FQGNSA. Trimming removed 5 bases from V and 0 bases from J, with 8 bases in between. The CDR3 reads CASSNRDSYNEQFF. The CDR3, as DNA: TGTGCCAGCAGCAACCGGGACTCCTACAATGAGCAGTTCTTC.

This clone has at least ten counts. This chain joins TRBV5-4 and TRBJ1-6; 7 positions match TRBD1. V was pared by 3 bases and J by 9 bases, with 3 bases of the junction left unmatched. Germline V CDR1 and CDR2: SGHNT, YYREEE (reference sequence). There are 13 residues in the CDR3. Here the CDR3 reads CASSYRGRSPLHF. In nucleotides, the CDR3 is TGTGCCAGCAGCTACAGGGGTCGTTCACCCCTCCACTTT. The full variable domain, completed using reference TRBV5-4 and TRBJ1-6, is ETGVTQSPTHLIKTRGQQVTLRCSSQSGHNTVSWYQQALGQGPQFIFQYYREEENGRGNFPPRFSGLQFPNYSSELNVNALELDDSALYLCASSYRGRSPLHFGNGTRLTVT.